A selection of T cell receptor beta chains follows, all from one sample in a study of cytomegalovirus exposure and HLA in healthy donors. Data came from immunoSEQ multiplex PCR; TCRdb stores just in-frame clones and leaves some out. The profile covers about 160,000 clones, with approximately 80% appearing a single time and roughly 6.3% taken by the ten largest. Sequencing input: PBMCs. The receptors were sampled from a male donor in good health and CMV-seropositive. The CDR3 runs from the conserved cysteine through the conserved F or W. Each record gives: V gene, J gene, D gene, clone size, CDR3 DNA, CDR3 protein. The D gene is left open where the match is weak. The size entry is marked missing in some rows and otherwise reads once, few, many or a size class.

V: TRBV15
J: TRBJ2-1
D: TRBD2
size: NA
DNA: TGTGCCACCAGCAGCCTAGCGGGAGCAAATGAGCAGTTCTTC
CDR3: CATSSLAGANEQFF

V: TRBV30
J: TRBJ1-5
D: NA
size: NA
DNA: TGTGCCTGGAGTGTATTGGGGGCCGGTCCTCAGCCCCAGCATTTT
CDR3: CAWSVLGAGPQPQHF

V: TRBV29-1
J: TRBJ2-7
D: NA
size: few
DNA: TGCAGCGTTGAAGATCCGAGGGATCTGAACGAGCAGTACTTC
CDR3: CSVEDPRDLNEQYF

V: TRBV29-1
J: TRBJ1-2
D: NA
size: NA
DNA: TGCAGCGCGCCTGATGGACAGTTACTCGGGGGCTACACCTTC
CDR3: CSAPDGQLLGGYTF

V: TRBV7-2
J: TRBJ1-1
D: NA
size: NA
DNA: TGTGCCAGCAGCTTAAACAGGAACACTGAAGCTTTCTTT
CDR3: CASSLNRNTEAFF

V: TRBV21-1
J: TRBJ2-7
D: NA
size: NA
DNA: TGTGCCAGCAGCAAAGTGGGCGGGAGGGCCCCGGGTTCTAAAACCTACGAGCAGTACTTC
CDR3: CASSKVGGRAPGSKTYEQYF

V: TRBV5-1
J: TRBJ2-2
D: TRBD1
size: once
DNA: TGCGCCAGCAGCTTCGGAACAGGGGGCTATGGCGGGGAGCTGTTTTTT
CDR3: CASSFGTGGYGGELFF

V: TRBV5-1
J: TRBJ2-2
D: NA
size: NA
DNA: TGCGCCAGCAGCTCAACTAGCCGAGGGACCGGGGAGCTGTTTTTT
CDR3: CASSSTSRGTGELFF

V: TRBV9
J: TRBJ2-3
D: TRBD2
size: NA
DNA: TGTGCCAGCAGCGTAGCGGGAGGCCGCACAGATACGCAGTATTTT
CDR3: CASSVAGGRTDTQYF

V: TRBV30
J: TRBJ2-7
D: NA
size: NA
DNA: TGTGCCTGGATCGGGGGACAGACCTACGAGCAGTACTTC
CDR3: CAWIGGQTYEQYF

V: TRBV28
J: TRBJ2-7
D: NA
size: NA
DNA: TGTGCCAGCAGTTTCTCCTGGGCCGAGCAGTACTTC
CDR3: CASSFSWAEQYF

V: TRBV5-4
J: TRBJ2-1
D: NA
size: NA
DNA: TGTGCCAGCAGCTACGACACCAACTCCTACAATGAGCAGTTCTTC
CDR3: CASSYDTNSYNEQFF

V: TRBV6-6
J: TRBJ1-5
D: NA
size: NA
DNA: TGTGCCAGCCGATCCGCGACAGATATCTATCAGCCCCAGCATTTT
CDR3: CASRSATDIYQPQHF

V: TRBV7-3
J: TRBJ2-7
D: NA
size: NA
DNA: TGTGCCAGCAGCTTGTCGACAGGTGGACAATACGAGCAGTACTTC
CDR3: CASSLSTGGQYEQYF

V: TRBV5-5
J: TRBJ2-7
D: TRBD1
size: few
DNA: TGTGCCAGCAGCTGGACAGGGGGTTCCTACGAGCAGTACTTC
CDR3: CASSWTGGSYEQYF

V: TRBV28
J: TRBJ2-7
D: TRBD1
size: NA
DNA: TGTGCCAGCAGTTCCTCTGGACAGGGTCCCTACGAGCAGTACTTC
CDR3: CASSSSGQGPYEQYF

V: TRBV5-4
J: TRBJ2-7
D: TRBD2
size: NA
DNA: TGTGCCAGCAGCCGGACTAGCGACCACGAGCAGTACTTC
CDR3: CASSRTSDHEQYF

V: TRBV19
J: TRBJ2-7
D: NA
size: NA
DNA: TGTGCCAGTAGTATAAGACCAGGGGTTGGCGAGCAGTACTTC
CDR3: CASSIRPGVGEQYF

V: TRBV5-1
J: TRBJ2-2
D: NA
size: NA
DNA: TGCGCCAGCAGCTTAGCCAATCATAACACCGGGGAGCTGTTTTTT
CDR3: CASSLANHNTGELFF

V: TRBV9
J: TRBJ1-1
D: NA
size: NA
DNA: TGTGCCAGCAGCGTAGGAGTCGACTTGAACACTGAAGCTTTCTTT
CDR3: CASSVGVDLNTEAFF

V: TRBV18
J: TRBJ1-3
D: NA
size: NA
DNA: TGTGCCAGCTCACCTCGGGATGGAAACACCATATATTTT
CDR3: CASSPRDGNTIYF

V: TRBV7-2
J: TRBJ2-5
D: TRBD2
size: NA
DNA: TGTGCCAGCAGCTTAGCGGTTCGCAGCGGGATGACAGACTTC
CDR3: CASSLAVRSGMTDF

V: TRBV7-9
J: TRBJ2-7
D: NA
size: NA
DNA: TGTTCCAGCAGGGCAGGGGCCTACGAGCAGTACTTC
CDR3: CSSRAGAYEQYF

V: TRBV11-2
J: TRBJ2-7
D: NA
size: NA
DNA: TGTGCCAGCAGCTTAGGAGGGGGGACAGATTCCTACGAGCAGTACTTC
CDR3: CASSLGGGTDSYEQYF

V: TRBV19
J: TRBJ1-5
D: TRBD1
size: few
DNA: TGTGCCAGTAGCCCAGGGGGCGGACAGCCCCAGCATTTT
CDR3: CASSPGGGQPQHF

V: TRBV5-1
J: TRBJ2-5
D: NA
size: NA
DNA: TGCGCCAGCACCTGGGGTGGGGCTGTGGAGACCCAGTACTTC
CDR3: CASTWGGAVETQYF

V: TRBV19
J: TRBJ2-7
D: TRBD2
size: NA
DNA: TGTGCCAGTAGTCCGGGGTCCGGGACTAGCGGGTACGAGCAGTACTTC
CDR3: CASSPGSGTSGYEQYF

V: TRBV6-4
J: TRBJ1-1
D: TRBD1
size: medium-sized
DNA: TGTGCCAGCAGACCGGGACAGGAGAACACTGAAGCTTTCTTT
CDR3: CASRPGQENTEAFF

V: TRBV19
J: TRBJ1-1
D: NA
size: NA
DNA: TGTGCCAGTAGTATCCAGGAAGGCACTGAAGCTTTCTTT
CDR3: CASSIQEGTEAFF

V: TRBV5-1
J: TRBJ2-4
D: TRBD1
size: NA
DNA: TGCGCCAGCAGCTTCACAGGGGAAAACATTCAGTACTTC
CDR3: CASSFTGENIQYF

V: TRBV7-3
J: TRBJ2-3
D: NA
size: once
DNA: TGTGCCAGCAGCTCTCTAGCAGACACAGATACGCAGTATTTT
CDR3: CASSSLADTDTQYF

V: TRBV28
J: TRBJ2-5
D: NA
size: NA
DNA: TGTGCCAGCAGTTCCACAAAGGAGGGAGAGACCCAGTACTTC
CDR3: CASSSTKEGETQYF

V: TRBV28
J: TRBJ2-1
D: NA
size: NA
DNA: TGTGCCACGCAGGCCGGCTTTTCGGCCTACAATGAGCAGTTCTTC
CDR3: CATQAGFSAYNEQFF

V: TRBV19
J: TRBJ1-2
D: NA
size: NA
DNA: TGTGCCAGTAGCAGAGCGGGTGGCTACACCTTC
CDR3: CASSRAGGYTF

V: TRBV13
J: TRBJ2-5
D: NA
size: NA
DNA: TGTGCCAGCAGCCCCGCATCAGGGACCCAGTACTTC
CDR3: CASSPASGTQYF

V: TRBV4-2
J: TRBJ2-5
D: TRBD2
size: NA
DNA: TGTGCCAGCAGCCAAGAAGCGGGGGCTAGCGGGGTCCCGCGGTACTTC
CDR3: CASSQEAGASGVPRYF

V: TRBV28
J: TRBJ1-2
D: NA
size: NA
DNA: TGTGCCACCCGTACGGCCTCTAGCGGCTACACCTTC
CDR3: CATRTASSGYTF

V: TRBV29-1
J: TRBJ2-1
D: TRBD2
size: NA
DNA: TGCAGCGTTCGGCTAGCGGGGGGCAATGAGCAGTTCTTC
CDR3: CSVRLAGGNEQFF

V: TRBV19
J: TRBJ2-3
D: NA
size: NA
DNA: TGTGCCAGTAGTATCGTGAGTGAAGATACGCAGTATTTT
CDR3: CASSIVSEDTQYF

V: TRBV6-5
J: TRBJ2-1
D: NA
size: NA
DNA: TGTGCCAGCAGTGAATCCGGACATTACTTCTTC
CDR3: CASSESGHYFF

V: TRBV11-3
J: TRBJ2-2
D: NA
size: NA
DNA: TGTGCCAGCAGCCCCGGGGATGGTCAGACCGGGGAGCTGTTTTTT
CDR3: CASSPGDGQTGELFF

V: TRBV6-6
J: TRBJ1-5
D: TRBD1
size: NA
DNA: TGTGCCAGCAGTTACAACAGGGGTAGCAATCAGCCCCAGCATTTT
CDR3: CASSYNRGSNQPQHF

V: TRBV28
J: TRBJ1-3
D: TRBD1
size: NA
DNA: TGTGCTTCTTCCGGGACAGACTCTGGAAACACCATATATTTT
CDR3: CASSGTDSGNTIYF

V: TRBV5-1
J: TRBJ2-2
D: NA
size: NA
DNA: TGCGCCAGCAGACGGGACAGGGAGCTGTTTTTT
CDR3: CASRRDRELFF